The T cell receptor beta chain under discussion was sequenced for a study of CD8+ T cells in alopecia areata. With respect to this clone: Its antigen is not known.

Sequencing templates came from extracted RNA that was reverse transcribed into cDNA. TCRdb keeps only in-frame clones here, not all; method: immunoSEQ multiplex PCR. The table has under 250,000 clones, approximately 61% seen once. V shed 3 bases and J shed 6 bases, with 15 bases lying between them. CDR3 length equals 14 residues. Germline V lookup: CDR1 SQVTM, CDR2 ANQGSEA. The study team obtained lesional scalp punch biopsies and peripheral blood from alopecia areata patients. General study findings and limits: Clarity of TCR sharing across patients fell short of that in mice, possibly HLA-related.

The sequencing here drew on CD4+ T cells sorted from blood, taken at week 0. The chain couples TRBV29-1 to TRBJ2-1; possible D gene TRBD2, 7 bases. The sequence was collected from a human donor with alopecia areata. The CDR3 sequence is CSVDRPGGLNEQFF. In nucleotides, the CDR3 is TGCAGCGTTGACCGTCCGGGGGGCCTCAATGAGCAGTTCTTC.